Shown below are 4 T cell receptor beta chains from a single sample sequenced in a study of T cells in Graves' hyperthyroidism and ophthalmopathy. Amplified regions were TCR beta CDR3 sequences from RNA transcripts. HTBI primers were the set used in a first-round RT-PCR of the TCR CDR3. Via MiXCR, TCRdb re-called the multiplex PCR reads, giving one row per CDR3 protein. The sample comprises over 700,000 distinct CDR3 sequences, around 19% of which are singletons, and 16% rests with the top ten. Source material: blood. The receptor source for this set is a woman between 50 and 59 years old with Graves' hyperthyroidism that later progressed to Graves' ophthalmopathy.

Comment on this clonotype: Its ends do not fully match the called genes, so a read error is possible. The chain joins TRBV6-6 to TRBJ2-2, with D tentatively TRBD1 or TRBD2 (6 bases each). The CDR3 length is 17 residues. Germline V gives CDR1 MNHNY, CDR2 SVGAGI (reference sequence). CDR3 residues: CATSYPPGAGYTGELFF. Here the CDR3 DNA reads TGTGCCACCAGTTACCCCCCGGGGGCGGGGTACACCGGGGAGCTGTTTTTT.

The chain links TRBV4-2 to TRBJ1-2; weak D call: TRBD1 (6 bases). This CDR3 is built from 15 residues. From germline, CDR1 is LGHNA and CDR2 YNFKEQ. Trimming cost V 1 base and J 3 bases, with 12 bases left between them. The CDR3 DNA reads TGTGCCAGCAGCCAAGTTTCTGAGGGGGACTATGGCTACACCTTC. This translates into CASSQVSEGDYGYTF.

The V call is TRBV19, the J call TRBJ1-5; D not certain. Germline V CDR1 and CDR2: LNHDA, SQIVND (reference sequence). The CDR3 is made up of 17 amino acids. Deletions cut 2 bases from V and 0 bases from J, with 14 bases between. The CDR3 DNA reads TGTGCCAGTAGTATATTTCGAACATCTCTTAGCAATCAGCCCCAGCATTTT. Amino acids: CASSIFRTSLSNQPQHF.

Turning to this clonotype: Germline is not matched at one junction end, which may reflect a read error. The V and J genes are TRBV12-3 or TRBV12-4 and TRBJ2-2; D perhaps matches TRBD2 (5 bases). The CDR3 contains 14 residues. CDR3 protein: CASRRVSNTGELSF. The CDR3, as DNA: TGTGCCAGCAGAAGGGTCTCGAACACCGGGGAGCTGTCTTTT.